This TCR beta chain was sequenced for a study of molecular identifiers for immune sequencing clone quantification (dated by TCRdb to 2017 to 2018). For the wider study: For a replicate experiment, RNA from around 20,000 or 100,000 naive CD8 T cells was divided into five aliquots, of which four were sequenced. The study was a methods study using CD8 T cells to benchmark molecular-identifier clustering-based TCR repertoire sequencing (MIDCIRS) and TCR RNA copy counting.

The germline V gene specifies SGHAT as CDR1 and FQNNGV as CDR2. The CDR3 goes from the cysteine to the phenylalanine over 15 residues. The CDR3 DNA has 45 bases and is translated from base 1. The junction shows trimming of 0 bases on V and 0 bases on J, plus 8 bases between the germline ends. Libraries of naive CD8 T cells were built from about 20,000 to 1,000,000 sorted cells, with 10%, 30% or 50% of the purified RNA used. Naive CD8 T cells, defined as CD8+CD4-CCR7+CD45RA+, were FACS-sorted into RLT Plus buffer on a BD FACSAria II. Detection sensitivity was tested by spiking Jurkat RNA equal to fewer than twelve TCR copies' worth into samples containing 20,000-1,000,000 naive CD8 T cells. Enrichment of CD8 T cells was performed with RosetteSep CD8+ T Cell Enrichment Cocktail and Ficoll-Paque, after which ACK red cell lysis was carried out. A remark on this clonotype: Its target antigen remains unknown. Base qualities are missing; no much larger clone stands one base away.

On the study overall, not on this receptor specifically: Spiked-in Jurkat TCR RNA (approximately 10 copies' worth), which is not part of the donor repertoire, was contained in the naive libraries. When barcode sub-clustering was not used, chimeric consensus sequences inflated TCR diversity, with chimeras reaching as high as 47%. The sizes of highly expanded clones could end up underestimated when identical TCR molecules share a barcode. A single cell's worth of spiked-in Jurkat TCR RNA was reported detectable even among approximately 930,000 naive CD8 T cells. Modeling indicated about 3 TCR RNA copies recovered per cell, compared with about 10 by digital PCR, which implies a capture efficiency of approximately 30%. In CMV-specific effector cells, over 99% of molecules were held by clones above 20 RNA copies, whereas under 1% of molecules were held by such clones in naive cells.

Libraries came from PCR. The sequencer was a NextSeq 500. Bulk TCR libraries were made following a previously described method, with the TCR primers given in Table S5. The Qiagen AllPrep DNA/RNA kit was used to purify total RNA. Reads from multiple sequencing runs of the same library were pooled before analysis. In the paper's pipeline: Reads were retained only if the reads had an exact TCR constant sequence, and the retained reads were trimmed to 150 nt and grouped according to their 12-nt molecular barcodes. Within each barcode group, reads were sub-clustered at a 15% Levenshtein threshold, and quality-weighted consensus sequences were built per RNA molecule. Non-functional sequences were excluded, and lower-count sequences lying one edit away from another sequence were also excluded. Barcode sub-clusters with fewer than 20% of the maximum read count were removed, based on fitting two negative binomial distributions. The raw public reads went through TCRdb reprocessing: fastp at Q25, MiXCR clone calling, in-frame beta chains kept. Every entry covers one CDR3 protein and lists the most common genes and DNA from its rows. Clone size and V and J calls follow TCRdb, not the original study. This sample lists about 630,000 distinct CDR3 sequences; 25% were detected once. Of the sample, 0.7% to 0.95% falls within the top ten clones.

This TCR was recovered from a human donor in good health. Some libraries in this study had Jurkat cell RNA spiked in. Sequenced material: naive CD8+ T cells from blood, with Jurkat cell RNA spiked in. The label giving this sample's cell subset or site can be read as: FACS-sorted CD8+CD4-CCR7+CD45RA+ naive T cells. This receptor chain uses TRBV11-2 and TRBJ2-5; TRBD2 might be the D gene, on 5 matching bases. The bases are TGTGCCAGCAGCTTAGATTTCGGGGACCAAGAGACCCAGTACTTC. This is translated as CASSLDFGDQETQYF.